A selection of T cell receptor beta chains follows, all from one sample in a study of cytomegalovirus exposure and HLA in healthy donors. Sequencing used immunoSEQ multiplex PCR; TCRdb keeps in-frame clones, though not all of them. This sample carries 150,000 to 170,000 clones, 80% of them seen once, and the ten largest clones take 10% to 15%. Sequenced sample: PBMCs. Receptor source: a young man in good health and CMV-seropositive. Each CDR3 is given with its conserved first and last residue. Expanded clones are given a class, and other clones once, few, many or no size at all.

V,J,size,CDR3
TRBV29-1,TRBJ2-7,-,CSVANRTYEQYF
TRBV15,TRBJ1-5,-,CATSRDVGTPMGQPQHF
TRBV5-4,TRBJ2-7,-,CASSFLPSSYEQYF
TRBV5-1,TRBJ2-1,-,CASSLGLITGEQFF
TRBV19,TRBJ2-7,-,CASSIGGTGPFEQYF
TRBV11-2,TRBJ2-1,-,CASSLRWTSGSSNEQFF
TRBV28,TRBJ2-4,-,CASQGASKNIQYF
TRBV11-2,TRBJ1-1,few,CASSLDWGAEAFF
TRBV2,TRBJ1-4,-,CAFRTGSQSNEKLFF
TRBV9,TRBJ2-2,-,CASSATSGSSRLFF
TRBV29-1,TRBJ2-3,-,CSVEDQSDTQYF
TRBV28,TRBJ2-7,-,CASSPPGTGGRANF
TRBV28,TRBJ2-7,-,CASTGGVGGPYYPYEQYF
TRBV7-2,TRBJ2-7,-,CASAPVNSGRLVEQYF
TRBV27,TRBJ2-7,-,CASSLSQGYSYEQYF
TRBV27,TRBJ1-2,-,CASSLSFWGLGYTF
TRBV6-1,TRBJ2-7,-,CASSEIRDLAYEQYF
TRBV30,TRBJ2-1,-,CAWSVRPSVYNEQFF
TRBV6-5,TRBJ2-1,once,CASSYSTYNEQFF
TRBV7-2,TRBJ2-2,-,CASSLLSTGGAGELFF
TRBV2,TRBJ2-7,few,CASSDMRTGGDEQYF
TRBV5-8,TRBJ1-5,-,CASSSSRGQKNQPQHF
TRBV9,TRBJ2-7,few,CASSVAIGRGLNEQYF
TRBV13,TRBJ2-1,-,CASSFQTLLAPSYNEQFF
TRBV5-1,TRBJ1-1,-,CASSVDRRMNTEAFF
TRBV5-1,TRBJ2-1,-,CASSPRDGGLREVRNEQFF
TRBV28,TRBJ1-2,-,CASRDQGQGYGYTF
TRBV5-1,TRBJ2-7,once,CASSLVGTGPYEQYF
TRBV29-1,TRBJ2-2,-,CSAGGDRGFANTGELFF
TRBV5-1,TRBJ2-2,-,CASSSAWGQGIGELFF
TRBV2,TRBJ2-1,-,CASATSGSWNEQFF
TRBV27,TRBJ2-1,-,CASSLFLAGGDSYNEQFF
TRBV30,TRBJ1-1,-,CAWSKFAGMNTEAFF
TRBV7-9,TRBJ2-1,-,CASSPSSGGRDEQFF